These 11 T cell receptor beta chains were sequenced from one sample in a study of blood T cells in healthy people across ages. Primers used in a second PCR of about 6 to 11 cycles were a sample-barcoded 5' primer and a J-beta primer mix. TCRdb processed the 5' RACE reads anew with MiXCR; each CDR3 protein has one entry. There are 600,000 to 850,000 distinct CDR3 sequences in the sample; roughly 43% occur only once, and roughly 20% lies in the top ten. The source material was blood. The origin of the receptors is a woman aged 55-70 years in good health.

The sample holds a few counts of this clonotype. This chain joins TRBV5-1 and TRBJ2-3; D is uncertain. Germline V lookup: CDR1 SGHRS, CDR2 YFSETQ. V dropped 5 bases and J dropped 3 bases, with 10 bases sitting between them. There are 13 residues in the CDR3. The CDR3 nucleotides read TGCGCCAGCAGGGCTACAGAGACAGATACGCAGTATTTT. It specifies CASRATETDTQYF.

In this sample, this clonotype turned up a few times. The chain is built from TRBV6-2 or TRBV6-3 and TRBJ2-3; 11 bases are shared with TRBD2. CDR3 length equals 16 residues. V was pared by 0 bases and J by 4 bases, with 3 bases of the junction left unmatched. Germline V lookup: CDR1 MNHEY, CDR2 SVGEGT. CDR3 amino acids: CASSYSTSGESDTQYF. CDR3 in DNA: TGTGCCAGCAGTTACTCGACTAGCGGGGAATCAGATACGCAGTATTTT.

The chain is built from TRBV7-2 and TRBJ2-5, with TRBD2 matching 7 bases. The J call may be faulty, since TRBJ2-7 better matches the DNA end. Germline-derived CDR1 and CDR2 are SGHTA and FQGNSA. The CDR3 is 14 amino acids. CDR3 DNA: TGTGCCAGCAGCTTCGGGCGGGAGAGTCGCGAGCAGTACTTC. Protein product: CASSFGRESREQYF.

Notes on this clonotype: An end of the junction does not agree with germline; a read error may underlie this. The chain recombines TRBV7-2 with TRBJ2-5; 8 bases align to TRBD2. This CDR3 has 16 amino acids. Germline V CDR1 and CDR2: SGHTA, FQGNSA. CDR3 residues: CAGSPSSSGVQETQYF. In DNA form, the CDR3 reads TGTGCCGGCAGCCCATCCAGTAGCGGGGTCCAAGAGACCCAGTACTTC.

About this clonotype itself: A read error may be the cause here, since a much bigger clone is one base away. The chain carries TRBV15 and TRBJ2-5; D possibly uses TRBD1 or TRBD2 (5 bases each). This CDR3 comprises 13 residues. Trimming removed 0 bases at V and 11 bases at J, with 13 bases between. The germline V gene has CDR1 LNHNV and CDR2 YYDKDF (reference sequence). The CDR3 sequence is CATSRDVQGEQYF. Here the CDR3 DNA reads TGTGCCACCAGCAGAGATGTCCAGGGAGAGCAGTACTTC.

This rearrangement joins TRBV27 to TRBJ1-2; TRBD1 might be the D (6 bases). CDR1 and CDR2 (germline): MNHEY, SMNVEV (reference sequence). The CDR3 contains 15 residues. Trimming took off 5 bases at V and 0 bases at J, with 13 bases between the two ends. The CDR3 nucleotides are TGTGCCAGCAGTGCTACGAGGACAGCTAACTATGGCTACACCTTC. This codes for CASSATRTANYGYTF.

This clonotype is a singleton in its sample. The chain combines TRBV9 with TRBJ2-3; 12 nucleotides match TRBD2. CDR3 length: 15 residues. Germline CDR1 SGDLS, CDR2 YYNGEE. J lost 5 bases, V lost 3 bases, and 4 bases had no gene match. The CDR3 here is CASSATSGSIDTQYF. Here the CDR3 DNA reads TGTGCCAGCAGCGCGACTAGCGGGAGTATAGATACGCAGTATTTT.

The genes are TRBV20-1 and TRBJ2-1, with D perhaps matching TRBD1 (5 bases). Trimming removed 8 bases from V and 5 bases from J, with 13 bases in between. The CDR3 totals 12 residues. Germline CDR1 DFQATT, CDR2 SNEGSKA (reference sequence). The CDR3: CSLIRVNNEQFF. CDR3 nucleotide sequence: TGCAGTCTAATCAGGGTTAACAATGAGCAGTTCTTC.

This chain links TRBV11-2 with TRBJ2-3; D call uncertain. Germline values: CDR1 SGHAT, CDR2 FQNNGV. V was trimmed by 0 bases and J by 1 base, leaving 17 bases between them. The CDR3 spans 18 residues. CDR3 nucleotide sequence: TGTGCCAGCAGCTTAGATCGCGGAGCGTTGGTAGGCACAGATACGCAGTATTTT. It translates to CASSLDRGALVGTDTQYF.

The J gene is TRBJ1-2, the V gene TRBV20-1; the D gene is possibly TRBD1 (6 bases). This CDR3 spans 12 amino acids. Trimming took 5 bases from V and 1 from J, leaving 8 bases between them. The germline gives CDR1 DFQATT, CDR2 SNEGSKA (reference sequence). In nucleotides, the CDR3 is TGCAGTGCTGAGGGGGTTAACTATGGCTACACCTTC. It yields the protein CSAEGVNYGYTF.

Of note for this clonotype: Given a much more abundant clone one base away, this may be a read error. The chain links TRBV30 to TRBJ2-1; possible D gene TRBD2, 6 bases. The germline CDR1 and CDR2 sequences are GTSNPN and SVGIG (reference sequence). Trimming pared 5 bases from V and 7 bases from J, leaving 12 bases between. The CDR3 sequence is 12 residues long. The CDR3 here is CAWRPGVNEQFF. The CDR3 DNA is TGTGCCTGGCGACCGGGGGTGAATGAGCAGTTCTTC.